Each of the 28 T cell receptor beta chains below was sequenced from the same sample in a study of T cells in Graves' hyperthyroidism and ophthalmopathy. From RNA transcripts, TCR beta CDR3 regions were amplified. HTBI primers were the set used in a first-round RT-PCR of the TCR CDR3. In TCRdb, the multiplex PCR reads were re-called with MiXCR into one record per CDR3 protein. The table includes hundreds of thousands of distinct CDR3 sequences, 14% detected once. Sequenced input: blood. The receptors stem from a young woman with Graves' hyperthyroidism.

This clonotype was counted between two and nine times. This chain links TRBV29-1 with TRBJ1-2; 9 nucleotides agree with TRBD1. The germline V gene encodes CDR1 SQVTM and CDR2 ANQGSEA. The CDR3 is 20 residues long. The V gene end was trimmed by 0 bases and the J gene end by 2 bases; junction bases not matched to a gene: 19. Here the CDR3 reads CSVEDMELRQGVGGNYGYTF. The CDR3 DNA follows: TGCAGCGTTGAAGATATGGAGTTGAGACAGGGGGTGGGGGGGAACTATGGCTACACCTTC.

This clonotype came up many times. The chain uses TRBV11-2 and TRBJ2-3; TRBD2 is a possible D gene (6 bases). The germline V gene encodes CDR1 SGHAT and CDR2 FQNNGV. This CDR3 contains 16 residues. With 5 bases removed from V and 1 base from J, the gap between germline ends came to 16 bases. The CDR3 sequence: CASSRPGRGRTDTQYF. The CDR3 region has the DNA TGTGCCAGCAGCCGTCCGGGGCGGGGACGCACAGATACGCAGTATTTT.

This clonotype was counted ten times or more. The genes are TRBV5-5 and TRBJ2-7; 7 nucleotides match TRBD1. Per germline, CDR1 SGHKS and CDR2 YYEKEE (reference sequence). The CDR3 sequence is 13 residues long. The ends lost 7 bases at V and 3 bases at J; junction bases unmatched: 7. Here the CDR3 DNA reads TGTGCCAGCGACCGGGACAGATACTACGAGCAGTACTTC. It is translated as CASDRDRYYEQYF. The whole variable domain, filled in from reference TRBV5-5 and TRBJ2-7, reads DAGVTQSPTHLIKTRGQQVTLRCSPISGHKSVSWYQQVLGQGPQFIFQYYEKEERGRGNFPDRFSARQFPNYSSELNVNALLLGDSALYLCASDRDRYYEQYFGPGTRLTVT.

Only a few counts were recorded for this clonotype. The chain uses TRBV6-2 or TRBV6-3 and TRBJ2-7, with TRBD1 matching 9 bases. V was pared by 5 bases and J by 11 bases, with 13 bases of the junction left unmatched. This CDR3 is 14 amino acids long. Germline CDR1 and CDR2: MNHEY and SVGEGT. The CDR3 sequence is CASSDPGQGGGEYF. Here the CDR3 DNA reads TGTGCCAGCAGTGACCCGGGACAGGGCGGTGGAGAGTACTTC.

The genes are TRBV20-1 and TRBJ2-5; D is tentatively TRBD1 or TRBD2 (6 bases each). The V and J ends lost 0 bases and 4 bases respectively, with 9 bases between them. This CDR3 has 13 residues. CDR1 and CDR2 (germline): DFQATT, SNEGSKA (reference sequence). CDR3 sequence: CSAREQGLETQYF. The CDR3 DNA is TGCAGTGCTAGAGAACAGGGACTAGAGACCCAGTACTTC.

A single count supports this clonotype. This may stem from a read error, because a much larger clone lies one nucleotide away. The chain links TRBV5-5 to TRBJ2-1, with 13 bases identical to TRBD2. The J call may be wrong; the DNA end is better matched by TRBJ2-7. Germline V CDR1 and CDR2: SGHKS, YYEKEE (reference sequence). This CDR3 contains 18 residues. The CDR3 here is CASSIGLAGVTSYNEQYF. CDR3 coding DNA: TGTGCCAGCAGCATCGGACTAGCGGGAGTCACCTCCTACAATGAGCAGTACTTC.

CDR3 loop: CASSPSAGDDEQYF. The CDR3 coding sequence is TGCGCCAGCAGCCCGTCAGCGGGAGATGACGAGCAGTACTTC. The genes are TRBV5-1 and TRBJ2-7; 8 bases are a match to TRBD2. The trim removed 4 bases at V and 5 bases at J, leaving 8 bases unmatched. This CDR3 has 14 residues. Germline V gene data show CDR1 as SGHRS and CDR2 as YFSETQ.

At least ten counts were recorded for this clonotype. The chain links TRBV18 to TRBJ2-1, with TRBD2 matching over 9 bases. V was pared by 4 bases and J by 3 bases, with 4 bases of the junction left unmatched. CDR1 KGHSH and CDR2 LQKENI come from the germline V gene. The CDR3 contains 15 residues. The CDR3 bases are TGTGCCAGCTCACGTAGCGGGAGCTACTACAATGAGCAGTTCTTC. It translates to CASSRSGSYYNEQFF. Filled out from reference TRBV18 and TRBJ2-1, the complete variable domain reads NAGVMQNPRHLVRRRGQEARLRCSPMKGHSHVYWYRQLPEEGLKFMVYLQKENIIDESGMPKERFSAEFPKEGPSILRIQQVVRGDSAAYFCASSRSGSYYNEQFFGPGTRLTVL.

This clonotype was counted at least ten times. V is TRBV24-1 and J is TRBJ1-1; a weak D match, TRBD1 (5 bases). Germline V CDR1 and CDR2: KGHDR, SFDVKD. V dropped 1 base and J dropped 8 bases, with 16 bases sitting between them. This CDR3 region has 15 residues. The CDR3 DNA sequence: TGTGCCACCAGTGATTTATCGGGGCCGAGGGGAGAAGCTTTCTTT. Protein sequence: CATSDLSGPRGEAFF.

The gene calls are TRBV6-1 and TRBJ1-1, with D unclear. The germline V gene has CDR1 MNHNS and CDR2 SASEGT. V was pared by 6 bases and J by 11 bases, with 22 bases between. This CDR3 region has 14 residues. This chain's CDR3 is CASSRNDLGSAAFF. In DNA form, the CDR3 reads TGTGCCAGCAGCCGGAATGATCTGGGGTCCGCGGCTTTCTTT.

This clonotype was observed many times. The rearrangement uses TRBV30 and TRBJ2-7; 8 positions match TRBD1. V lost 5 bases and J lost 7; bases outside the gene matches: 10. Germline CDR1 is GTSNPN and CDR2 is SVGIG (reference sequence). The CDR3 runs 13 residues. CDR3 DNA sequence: TGTGCCTGGGCTAAGGACAGGGTGGGAGAGCAGTACTTC. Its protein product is CAWAKDRVGEQYF.

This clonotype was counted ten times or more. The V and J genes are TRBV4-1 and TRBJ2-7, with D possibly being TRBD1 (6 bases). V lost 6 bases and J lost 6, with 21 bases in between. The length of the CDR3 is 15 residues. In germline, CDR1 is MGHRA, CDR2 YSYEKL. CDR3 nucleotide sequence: TGCGCCAGCAGTGAGGTTGGCAGGCGACAGGTCGAGCAGTACTTC. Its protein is CASSEVGRRQVEQYF.

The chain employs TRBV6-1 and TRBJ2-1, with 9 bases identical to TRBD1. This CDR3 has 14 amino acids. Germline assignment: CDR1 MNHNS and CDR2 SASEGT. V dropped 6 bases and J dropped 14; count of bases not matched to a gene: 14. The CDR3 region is CASSSGQGPNSKFF. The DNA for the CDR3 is TGTGCCAGCAGCTCGGGACAGGGTCCCAACTCCAAGTTCTTC.

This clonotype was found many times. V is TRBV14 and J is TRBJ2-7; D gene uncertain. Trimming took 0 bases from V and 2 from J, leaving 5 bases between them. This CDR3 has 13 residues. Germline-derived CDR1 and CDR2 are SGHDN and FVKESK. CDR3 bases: TGTGCCAGCAGCCAAGATTTAGCCTACGAGCAGTACTTC. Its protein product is CASSQDLAYEQYF.

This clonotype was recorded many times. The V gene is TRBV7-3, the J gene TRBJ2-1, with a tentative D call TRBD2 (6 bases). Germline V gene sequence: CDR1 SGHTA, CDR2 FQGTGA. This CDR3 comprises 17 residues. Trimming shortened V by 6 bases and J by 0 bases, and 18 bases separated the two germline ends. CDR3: CASSKYGTPISYNEQFF. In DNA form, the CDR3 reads TGTGCCAGCAGTAAATACGGGACTCCTATCTCCTACAATGAGCAGTTCTTC.

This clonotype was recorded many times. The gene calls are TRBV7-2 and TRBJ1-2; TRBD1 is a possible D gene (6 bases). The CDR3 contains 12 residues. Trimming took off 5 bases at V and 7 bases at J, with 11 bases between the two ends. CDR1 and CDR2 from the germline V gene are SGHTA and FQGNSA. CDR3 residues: CASSKTGSGYTF. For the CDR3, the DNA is TGTGCCAGCAGCAAAACAGGGAGTGGCTACACCTTC.

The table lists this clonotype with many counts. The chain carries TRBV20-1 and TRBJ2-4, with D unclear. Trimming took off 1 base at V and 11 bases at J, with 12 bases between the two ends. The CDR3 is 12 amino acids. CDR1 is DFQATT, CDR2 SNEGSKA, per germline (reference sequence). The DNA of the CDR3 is TGCAGTGCTAGAGTGGGTAAAGCCCTTCAGTACTTC. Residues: CSARVGKALQYF.

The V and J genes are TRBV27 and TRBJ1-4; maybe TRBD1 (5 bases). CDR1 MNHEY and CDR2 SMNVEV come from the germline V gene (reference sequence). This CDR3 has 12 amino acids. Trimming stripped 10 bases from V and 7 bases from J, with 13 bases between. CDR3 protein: CATSGGGEKLFF. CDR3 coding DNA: TGTGCCACCTCGGGTGGGGGTGAAAAACTGTTTTTT.

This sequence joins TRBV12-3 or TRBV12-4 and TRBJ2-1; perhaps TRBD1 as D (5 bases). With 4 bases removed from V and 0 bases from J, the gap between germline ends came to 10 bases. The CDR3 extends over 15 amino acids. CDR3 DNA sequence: TGTGCCAGCAGTTACAGGATGTCCTCCTACAATGAGCAGTTCTTC. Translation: CASSYRMSSYNEQFF.

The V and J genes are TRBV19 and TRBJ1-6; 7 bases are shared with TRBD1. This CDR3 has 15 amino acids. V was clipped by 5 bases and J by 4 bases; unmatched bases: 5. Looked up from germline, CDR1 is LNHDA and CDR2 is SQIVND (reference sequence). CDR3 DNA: TGTGCCAGTAGTCATCGGACAGGTTATAATTCACCCCTCCACTTT. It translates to CASSHRTGYNSPLHF.

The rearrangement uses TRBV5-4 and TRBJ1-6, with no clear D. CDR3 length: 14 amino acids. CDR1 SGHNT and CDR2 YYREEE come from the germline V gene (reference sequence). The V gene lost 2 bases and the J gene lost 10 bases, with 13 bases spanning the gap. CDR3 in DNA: TGTGCCAGCAGCTTCCCGGGGAGGTTGTCACCCCTCCACTTT. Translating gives CASSFPGRLSPLHF.

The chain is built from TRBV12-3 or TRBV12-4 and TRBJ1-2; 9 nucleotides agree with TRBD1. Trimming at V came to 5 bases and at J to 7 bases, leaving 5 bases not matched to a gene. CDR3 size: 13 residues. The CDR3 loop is CASSPGQGCGYTF. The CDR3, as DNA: TGTGCCAGCAGTCCCGGACAGGGGTGTGGCTACACCTTC.

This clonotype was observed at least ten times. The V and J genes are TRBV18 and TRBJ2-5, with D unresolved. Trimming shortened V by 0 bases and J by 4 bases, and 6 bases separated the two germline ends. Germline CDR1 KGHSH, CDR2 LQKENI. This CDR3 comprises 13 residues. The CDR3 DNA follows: TGTGCCAGCTCACCACCCCCGGGAGAGACCCAGTACTTC. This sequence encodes CASSPPPGETQYF.

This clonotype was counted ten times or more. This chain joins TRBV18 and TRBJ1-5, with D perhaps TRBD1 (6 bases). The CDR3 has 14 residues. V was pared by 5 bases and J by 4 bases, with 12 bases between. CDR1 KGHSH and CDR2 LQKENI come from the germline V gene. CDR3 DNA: TGTGCCAGCTCAAGACAGGAATCAAATCAGCCCCAGCATTTT. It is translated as CASSRQESNQPQHF.

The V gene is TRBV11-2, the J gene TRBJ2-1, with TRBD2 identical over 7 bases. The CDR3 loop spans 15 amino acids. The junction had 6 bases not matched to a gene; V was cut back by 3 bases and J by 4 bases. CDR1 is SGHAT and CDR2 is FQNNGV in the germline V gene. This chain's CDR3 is CASSFLEGGYNEQFF. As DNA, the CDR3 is TGTGCCAGCAGCTTCCTAGAGGGAGGGTACAATGAGCAGTTCTTC.

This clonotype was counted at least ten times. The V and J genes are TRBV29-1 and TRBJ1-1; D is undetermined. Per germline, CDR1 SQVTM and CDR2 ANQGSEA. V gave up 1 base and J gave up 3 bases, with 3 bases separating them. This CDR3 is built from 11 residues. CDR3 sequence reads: CSVEAYTEAFF. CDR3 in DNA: TGCAGCGTTGAAGCCTACACTGAAGCTTTCTTT.

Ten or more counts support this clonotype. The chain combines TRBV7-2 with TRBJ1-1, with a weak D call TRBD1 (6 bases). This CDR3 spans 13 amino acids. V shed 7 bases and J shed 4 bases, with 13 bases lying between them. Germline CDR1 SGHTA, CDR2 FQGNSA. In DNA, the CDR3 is TGTGCCAGCACGTTTCCGGGGGCCACTGAAGCTTTCTTT. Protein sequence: CASTFPGATEAFF.

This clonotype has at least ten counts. The DNA for the CDR3 is TGTGCCAGCAGTTTGGGGACCGAGGGGGCGCGAGAGACCCAGTACTTC. Its protein product is CASSLGTEGARETQYF. The chain combines TRBV28 with TRBJ2-5; TRBD1 matches at 7 bases. CDR1 and CDR2 (germline): MDHEN, SYDVKM. The V segment lost 3 bases and the J segment 4 bases; nucleotides outside the gene matches: 11. The CDR3 covers 16 residues.